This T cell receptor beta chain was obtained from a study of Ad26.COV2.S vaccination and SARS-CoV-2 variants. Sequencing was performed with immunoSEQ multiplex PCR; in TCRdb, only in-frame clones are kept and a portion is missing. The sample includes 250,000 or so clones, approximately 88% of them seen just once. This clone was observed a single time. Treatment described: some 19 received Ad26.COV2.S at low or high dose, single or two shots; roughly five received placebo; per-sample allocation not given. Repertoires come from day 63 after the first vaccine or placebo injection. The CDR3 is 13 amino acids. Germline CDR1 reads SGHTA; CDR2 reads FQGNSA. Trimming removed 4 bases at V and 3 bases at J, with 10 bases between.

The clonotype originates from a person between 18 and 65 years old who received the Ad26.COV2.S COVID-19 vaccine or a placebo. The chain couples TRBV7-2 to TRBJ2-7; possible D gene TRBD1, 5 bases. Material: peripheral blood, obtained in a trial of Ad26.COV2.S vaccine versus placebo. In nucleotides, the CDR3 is TGTGCCAGCAGCTCAGGGCCCAACTACGAGCAGTACGTC. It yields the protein CASSSGPNYEQYV.